Listed below are T cell receptor beta chains from one sample, sequenced in a study of T cell responses to AZD1222 COVID-19 vaccine. Produced via immunoSEQ multiplex PCR; TCRdb's table is partial and in-frame only. The repertoire includes 150,000 or so clones, 70% to 90% of them detected once, and roughly 3.5% sits in the top ten. Sequences were derived from peripheral blood, sampled on day 0 of MenACWY control vaccination. These TCRs come from an adult in good health. CDR3s include the opening cysteine and the closing phenylalanine or tryptophan. The order of the fields is J gene, clone size, V gene, D gene, CDR3 protein, CDR3 DNA. D genes are given only for firm matches. Clone size is given for some rows only: seen once, a few or many times, or a class if the clone is expanded.

j_gene: TRBJ1-1; abundance: -; v_gene: TRBV3-1/TRBV3-2; d_gene: TRBD1; CDR3aa: CASSRIGTGVMNTEAFF; CDR3nt: TGTGCCAGCAGCCGAATCGGGACAGGGGTCATGAACACTGAAGCTTTCTTT
j_gene: TRBJ2-3; abundance: -; v_gene: TRBV12-5; d_gene: -; CDR3aa: CASGKGLQTQYF; CDR3nt: TGTGCTAGTGGCAAAGGACTCCAAACGCAGTATTTT
j_gene: TRBJ1-5; abundance: -; v_gene: TRBV2; d_gene: TRBD1; CDR3aa: CASHWTGESNQPQHF; CDR3nt: TGTGCCAGCCACTGGACAGGGGAGAGCAATCAGCCCCAGCATTTT
j_gene: TRBJ1-5; abundance: once; v_gene: TRBV5-8; d_gene: TRBD1; CDR3aa: CASSPDRGRGPQHF; CDR3nt: TGTGCCAGCAGCCCTGACAGGGGGCGAGGGCCCCAGCATTTT
j_gene: TRBJ1-6; abundance: -; v_gene: TRBV7-9; d_gene: -; CDR3aa: CASSEGHTTNSPLHF; CDR3nt: TGTGCCAGCAGCGAGGGACATACGACTAATTCACCCCTCCACTTT
j_gene: TRBJ1-1; abundance: -; v_gene: TRBV28; d_gene: TRBD1; CDR3aa: CASSTGGREGTEAFF; CDR3nt: TGTGCCAGCAGTACAGGGGGCAGGGAGGGCACTGAAGCTTTCTTT
j_gene: TRBJ2-7; abundance: -; v_gene: TRBV4-2; d_gene: -; CDR3aa: CASSQVGDNYEQYF; CDR3nt: TGTGCCAGCAGCCAAGTGGGGGACAACTACGAGCAGTACTTC
j_gene: TRBJ2-7; abundance: -; v_gene: TRBV24-1; d_gene: -; CDR3aa: CATSEGYEQYF; CDR3nt: TGTGCCACCAGTGAAGGATACGAGCAGTACTTC
j_gene: TRBJ2-1; abundance: -; v_gene: TRBV4-2; d_gene: TRBD1; CDR3aa: CASSQDLGQGMDEQFF; CDR3nt: TGTGCCAGCAGCCAAGATTTGGGACAGGGGATGGATGAGCAGTTCTTC
j_gene: TRBJ1-5; abundance: -; v_gene: TRBV24-1; d_gene: -; CDR3aa: CATSAATRADQPQHF; CDR3nt: TGTGCCACCAGTGCCGCTACCAGGGCCGATCAGCCCCAGCATTTT
j_gene: TRBJ2-7; abundance: once; v_gene: TRBV25-1; d_gene: TRBD1; CDR3aa: CASTGTGGYEQYF; CDR3nt: TGTGCCAGTACCGGGACAGGGGGATACGAGCAGTACTTC
j_gene: TRBJ2-7; abundance: -; v_gene: TRBV4-2; d_gene: -; CDR3aa: CASSLTVRVDYEQYF; CDR3nt: TGTGCCAGCAGCCTCACTGTGAGGGTTGACTACGAGCAGTACTTC
j_gene: TRBJ1-3; abundance: -; v_gene: TRBV2; d_gene: -; CDR3aa: CASSPRTSGGNTIYF; CDR3nt: TGTGCCAGCAGTCCGAGGACCAGCGGGGGAAACACCATATATTTT
j_gene: TRBJ1-1; abundance: -; v_gene: TRBV11-2; d_gene: -; CDR3aa: CASSLDRQNTEAFF; CDR3nt: TGTGCCAGCAGCTTAGATCGTCAGAACACTGAAGCTTTCTTT
j_gene: TRBJ2-7; abundance: -; v_gene: TRBV20-1; d_gene: -; CDR3aa: CSASFYRQSYEQYF; CDR3nt: TGCAGTGCTAGTTTTTATCGACAGTCCTACGAGCAGTACTTC
j_gene: TRBJ2-2; abundance: -; v_gene: TRBV7-3; d_gene: TRBD2; CDR3aa: CASSLGTSGTGELFF; CDR3nt: TGTGCCAGCAGCCTCGGGACTAGCGGGACCGGGGAGCTGTTTTTT
j_gene: TRBJ2-3; abundance: -; v_gene: TRBV5-1; d_gene: -; CDR3aa: CASSLSGWATDTQYF; CDR3nt: TGCGCCAGCAGCTTATCGGGGTGGGCCACAGATACGCAGTATTTT
j_gene: TRBJ1-2; abundance: many; v_gene: TRBV11-2; d_gene: TRBD1; CDR3aa: CASSLQGAVEGYTF; CDR3nt: TGTGCCAGCAGCTTACAGGGGGCTGTTGAGGGCTACACCTTC
j_gene: TRBJ1-6; abundance: -; v_gene: TRBV19; d_gene: -; CDR3aa: CATSDRYSPLHF; CDR3nt: TGTGCCACATCAGACCGGTATTCACCCCTCCACTTT
j_gene: TRBJ1-2; abundance: -; v_gene: TRBV6-6; d_gene: -; CDR3aa: CASSLYQGSDGYTF; CDR3nt: TGTGCCAGCAGTTTATACCAGGGATCTGATGGCTACACCTTC
j_gene: TRBJ1-2; abundance: -; v_gene: TRBV15; d_gene: -; CDR3aa: CATRRPSNYGYTF; CDR3nt: TGTGCCACAAGGCGCCCTTCTAACTATGGCTACACCTTC
j_gene: TRBJ2-7; abundance: -; v_gene: TRBV28; d_gene: -; CDR3aa: CASSNDQGYYEQYF; CDR3nt: TGTGCCAGCAGTAACGACCAGGGATACTACGAGCAGTACTTC